This is a list of T cell receptor beta chains from one sample in a study of blood T cell repertoires in COVID-19. Produced via immunoSEQ multiplex PCR; TCRdb's table is partial and in-frame only. The data hold around 94,000 clones, with 92% observed a single time. Sequencing was done on a sample of peripheral blood. Receptors were obtained from a woman between 45 and 60 years old with COVID-19, enrolled during active disease. CDR3s include the opening cysteine and the closing phenylalanine or tryptophan. A D gene is named only where the DNA matches it firmly. The size field is filled for only some rows; it gives once, few, many or a size class.

J | D | size | V | CDR3 | DNA
TRBJ1-1 | TRBD1 | . | TRBV5-1 | CASSRFRGPTEAFF | TGCGCCAGCAGCCGATTCAGGGGGCCCACTGAAGCTTTCTTT
TRBJ1-5 | . | once | TRBV19 | CASSKGLGADQPQHF | TGTGCCAGTAGTAAAGGCCTAGGGGCGGATCAGCCCCAGCATTTT
TRBJ2-7 | . | . | TRBV12-3/TRBV12-4 | CASSSQVTYEQYF | TGTGCCAGCAGTTCACAGGTAACCTACGAGCAGTACTTC
TRBJ2-3 | TRBD2 | once | TRBV3-1/TRBV3-2 | CASSPPGLYTQYF | TGTGCCAGCAGCCCGCCGGGACTATATACGCAGTATTTT
TRBJ1-4 | TRBD1 | few | TRBV30 | CAWNQGGRSEKLFF | TGTGCCTGGAACCAGGGGGGAAGAAGTGAAAAACTGTTTTTT
TRBJ2-3 | . | . | TRBV18 | CASSPPSGYPGLSLSDTQYF | TGTGCCAGCTCACCACCAAGCGGTTACCCGGGACTCTCGCTATCGGATACGCAGTATTTT
TRBJ2-2 | . | . | TRBV7-2 | CASSFAQGTGELFF | TGTGCCAGCAGCTTCGCACAGGGCACCGGGGAGCTGTTTTTT
TRBJ1-3 | . | . | TRBV4-2 | CASSQGGLGIRNTIYF | TGTGCCAGCAGCCAAGGGGGGCTAGGTATTCGAAACACCATATATTTT
TRBJ1-2 | TRBD1 | once | TRBV29-1 | CSVGPGDRGTYNYGYTF | TGCAGCGTTGGACCCGGGGACAGGGGGACTTATAACTATGGCTACACCTTC
TRBJ1-2 | . | . | TRBV6-7 | CASSYRPGVSGYTF | TGTGCCAGCAGTTACCGACCGGGAGTGTCTGGCTACACCTTC
TRBJ1-2 | . | . | TRBV11-3 | CASSSHRDTDGYTF | TGTGCCAGCAGCTCCCACCGGGACACCGATGGCTACACCTTC
TRBJ1-4 | . | . | TRBV6-5 | CASRLGSAQNEKLFF | TGTGCCAGCCGGTTAGGGAGTGCCCAGAATGAAAAACTGTTTTTT
TRBJ2-3 | . | . | TRBV3-1/TRBV3-2 | CASSQDYSTDTQYF | TGTGCCAGCAGCCAAGACTACAGCACAGATACGCAGTATTTT
TRBJ2-4 | TRBD1 | . | TRBV5-1 | CASSLRDRGRGPAKNIQYF | TGCGCCAGCAGCTTGAGGGACAGGGGGCGGGGGCCCGCCAAAAACATTCAGTACTTC
TRBJ2-3 | . | . | TRBV19 | CASSIRIYSTLITDTQYF | TGTGCCAGTAGTATACGAATCTACTCCACGCTTATAACAGATACGCAGTATTTT
TRBJ2-1 | . | . | TRBV30 | CAWSAHRGGYNEQFF | TGTGCCTGGAGTGCCCACAGGGGGGGGTACAATGAGCAGTTCTTC
TRBJ1-1 | . | . | TRBV5-5 | CASSLDPAGFGAFF | TGTGCCAGCAGCTTGGACCCCGCCGGGTTTGGAGCTTTCTTT
TRBJ2-5 | TRBD2 | . | TRBV27 | CASSLLSGAPQETQYF | TGTGCCAGCAGTCTTCTAAGCGGGGCTCCTCAAGAGACCCAGTACTTC
TRBJ2-7 | . | . | TRBV6-5 | CASSSRGPSYEQYF | TGTGCCAGCAGCTCCAGGGGCCCTTCCTACGAGCAGTACTTC
TRBJ1-1 | . | few | TRBV11-2 | CASSLPDTTEAFF | TGTGCCAGCAGCTTACCAGACACCACTGAAGCTTTCTTT
TRBJ1-1 | TRBD1 | . | TRBV5-1 | CASSQASGGGEAFF | TGCGCCAGCAGCCAAGCTTCAGGGGGCGGTGAGGCTTTCTTT
TRBJ2-1 | TRBD1 | . | TRBV18 | CASSPGFDRGQFF | TGTGCCAGCTCACCCGGGTTTGACAGGGGGCAGTTCTTC
TRBJ2-1 | . | once | TRBV20-1 | CSASIRQGSFNEQFF | TGCAGTGCTAGTATACGGCAGGGGAGTTTCAATGAGCAGTTCTTC
TRBJ1-1 | TRBD1 | . | TRBV5-5 | CASSPTRTGGTEAFF | TGTGCCAGCAGCCCCACCCGGACAGGGGGGACTGAAGCTTTCTTT
TRBJ1-1 | . | . | TRBV24-1 | CATSDPTGEAFF | TGTGCCACCAGTGATCCCACAGGTGAAGCTTTCTTT
TRBJ1-5 | . | . | TRBV19 | CASSGQKNQPQHF | TGTGCCAGTAGCGGACAGAAAAATCAGCCCCAGCATTTT
TRBJ2-1 | . | once | TRBV24-1 | CATSDLRGARLDEQFF | TGTGCCACCAGTGATTTGCGGGGGGCACGCCTCGATGAGCAGTTCTTC
TRBJ2-1 | TRBD1 | . | TRBV11-2 | CASSFARQGASEQFF | TGTGCCAGCAGCTTCGCTCGACAGGGGGCTAGTGAGCAGTTCTTC
TRBJ1-2 | . | . | TRBV9 | CASSQGSGANYGYTF | TGTGCCAGCTCGCAGGGCAGCGGGGCTAACTATGGCTACACCTTC
TRBJ2-2 | . | . | TRBV6-5 | CASSSGIGELFF | TGTGCCAGCAGTTCGGGGATCGGGGAGCTGTTTTTT
TRBJ2-3 | TRBD2 | . | TRBV9 | CASRRGGQADTQYF | TGTGCCAGTCGGCGGGGGGGCCAGGCAGATACGCAGTATTTT
TRBJ1-1 | . | . | TRBV19 | CASTHGRVAAEAFF | TGTGCCAGTACCCATGGGAGGGTAGCAGCCGAAGCTTTCTTT
TRBJ1-2 | . | . | TRBV5-5 | CASSLEAGSRGYTF | TGTGCCAGCAGCTTGGAAGCAGGGTCGAGGGGCTACACCTTC
TRBJ1-5 | TRBD1 | . | TRBV6-1 | CASSVDRAGSNQPQHF | TGTGCCAGCAGTGTGGACAGGGCGGGGAGCAATCAGCCCCAGCATTTT
TRBJ2-1 | TRBD1 | . | TRBV7-2 | CASRPGTGGNEQFF | TGTGCCAGCAGACCCGGGACAGGGGGGAATGAGCAGTTCTTC
TRBJ2-5 | . | . | TRBV27 | CASSLFPQGSLPQTQYF | TGTGCCAGCAGTTTATTTCCACAGGGATCGCTCCCCCAGACCCAGTACTTC
TRBJ2-2 | . | . | TRBV6-6 | CASSLRGNTGELFF | TGTGCCAGCAGTCTCCGGGGGAACACCGGGGAGCTGTTTTTT
TRBJ1-6 | . | . | TRBV13 | CASSQKRLSSYNSPLHF | TGTGCCAGCAGCCAAAAACGCCTTAGCTCCTATAATTCACCCCTCCACTTT
TRBJ2-2 | . | . | TRBV5-1 | CASSSTPPGQNTGELFF | TGCGCCAGCAGCTCCACACCTCCGGGACAAAACACCGGGGAGCTGTTTTTT
TRBJ2-4 | TRBD1 | . | TRBV2 | CASSAVQGQAKNIQYF | TGTGCCAGCAGTGCGGTACAGGGGCAAGCCAAAAACATTCAGTACTTC
TRBJ2-3 | TRBD2 | . | TRBV10-1 | CASKRTSGGADTQYF | TGCGCCAGCAAAAGGACTAGCGGGGGCGCGGATACGCAGTATTTT
TRBJ2-5 | TRBD2 | . | TRBV5-1 | CASSPRTSGAIQETQYF | TGCGCCAGCAGCCCCCGGACTAGCGGGGCGATCCAAGAGACCCAGTACTTC
TRBJ2-3 | . | . | TRBV19 | CASSDPSGWGSTDTQYF | TGTGCCAGTAGTGACCCCTCGGGATGGGGTTCCACAGATACGCAGTATTTT
TRBJ2-4 | TRBD1 | . | TRBV3-1/TRBV3-2 | CASSQVRGQDIQYF | TGTGCCAGCAGCCAAGTAAGGGGGCAGGACATTCAGTACTTC
TRBJ1-1 | TRBD1 | . | TRBV25-1 | CATRQGLNTEAFF | TGTGCCACCCGACAGGGGTTGAACACTGAAGCTTTCTTT
TRBJ2-1 | TRBD2 | . | TRBV7-2 | CASSPEALAGVEQFF | TGTGCCAGCAGCCCAGAGGCCCTAGCGGGGGTCGAGCAGTTCTTC
TRBJ1-1 | . | . | TRBV27 | CASSLSGGTEAFF | TGTGCCAGCAGTTTATCGGGAGGCACTGAAGCTTTCTTT
TRBJ1-2 | . | once | TRBV6-1 | CASSDRGGSQGYTF | TGTGCCAGCAGTGACCGAGGGGGTAGTCAAGGCTACACCTTC
TRBJ2-1 | . | once | TRBV5-6 | CASTPEHRQVYNEQFF | TGTGCCAGCACCCCCGAACACAGACAGGTATACAATGAGCAGTTCTTC
TRBJ1-2 | TRBD1 | . | TRBV19 | CATTTTGERSYTF | TGTGCCACAACCACGACAGGGGAGAGGAGCTACACCTTC
TRBJ1-5 | TRBD1 | . | TRBV6-6 | CASSYRIIQGGQPQHF | TGTGCCAGCAGTTACCGGATCATACAGGGGGGTCAGCCCCAGCATTTT
TRBJ1-2 | . | . | TRBV24-1 | CATSDSRVGALGGYTF | TGTGCCACCAGTGACTCCAGAGTTGGGGCCCTCGGGGGCTACACCTTC
TRBJ2-7 | . | once | TRBV5-3 | CARSPGGTRYEQYF | TGTGCCAGAAGCCCCGGGGGTACGCGGTACGAGCAGTACTTC